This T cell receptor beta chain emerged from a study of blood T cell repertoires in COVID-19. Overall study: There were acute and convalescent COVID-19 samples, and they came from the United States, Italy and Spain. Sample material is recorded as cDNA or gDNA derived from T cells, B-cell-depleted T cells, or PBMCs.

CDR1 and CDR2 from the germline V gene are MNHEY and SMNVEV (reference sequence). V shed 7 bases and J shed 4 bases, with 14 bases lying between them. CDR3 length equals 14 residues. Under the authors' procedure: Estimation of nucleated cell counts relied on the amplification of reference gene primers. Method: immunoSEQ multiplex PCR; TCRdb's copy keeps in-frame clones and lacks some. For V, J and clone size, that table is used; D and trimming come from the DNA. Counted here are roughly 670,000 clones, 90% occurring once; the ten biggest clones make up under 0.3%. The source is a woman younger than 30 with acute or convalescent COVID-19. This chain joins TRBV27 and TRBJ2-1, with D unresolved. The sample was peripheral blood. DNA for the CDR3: TGTGCCAGCACCCCGAATCGGTGGTACAATGAGCAGTTCTTC. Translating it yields CASTPNRWYNEQFF.